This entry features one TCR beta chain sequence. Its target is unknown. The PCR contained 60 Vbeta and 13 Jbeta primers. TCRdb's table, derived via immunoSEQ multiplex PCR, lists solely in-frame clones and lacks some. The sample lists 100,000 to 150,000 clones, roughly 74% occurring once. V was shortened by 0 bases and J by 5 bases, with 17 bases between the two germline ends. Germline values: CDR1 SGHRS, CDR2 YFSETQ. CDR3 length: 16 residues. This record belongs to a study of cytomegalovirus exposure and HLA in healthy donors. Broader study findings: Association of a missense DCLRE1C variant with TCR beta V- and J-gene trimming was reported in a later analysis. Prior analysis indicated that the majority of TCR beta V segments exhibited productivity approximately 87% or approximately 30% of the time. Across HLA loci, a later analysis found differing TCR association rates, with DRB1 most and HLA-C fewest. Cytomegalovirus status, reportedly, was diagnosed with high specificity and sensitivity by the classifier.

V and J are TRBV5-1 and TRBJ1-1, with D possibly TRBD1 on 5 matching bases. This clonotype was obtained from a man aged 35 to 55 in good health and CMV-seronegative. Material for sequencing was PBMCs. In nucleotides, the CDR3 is TGCGCCAGCAGCTTGGCCGGGCAAGGGGCTCGGACTGAAGCTTTCTTT. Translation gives CASSLAGQGARTEAFF.